Listed below are T cell receptor beta chains from one sample, sequenced in a study of PD-1 and CTLA-4 blockade in melanoma. Clones were sequenced by immunoSEQ multiplex PCR, and TCRdb holds only the in-frame ones, with some missing. The sample lists tens of thousands of clones, around 93% occurring once. The specimen was CD8+ T cells from peripheral blood, collected from a patient given anti-PD-1 treatment. These receptors originate from a human donor with melanoma. CDR3s include the opening cysteine and the closing phenylalanine or tryptophan. The order of the fields is clone size, V gene, J gene, D gene, CDR3 length, CDR3 protein, CDR3 DNA. A D gene is named only where the DNA matches it firmly. Clone size is shown for a subset of rows, as once, few, many or a class of expanded clone.

size: .
V: TRBV10-3
J: TRBJ2-3
D: .
length: 13
CDR3: CAIEDGGTDTQYF
DNA: TGTGCCATCGAAGACGGGGGAACAGATACGCAGTATTTT

size: .
V: TRBV15
J: TRBJ2-7
D: .
length: 13
CDR3: CATSTGRSYEQYF
DNA: TGTGCCACCAGCACGGGACGGAGTTACGAGCAGTACTTC

size: .
V: TRBV29-1
J: TRBJ2-7
D: .
length: 12
CDR3: CSVAASEYEQYF
DNA: TGCAGCGTTGCGGCTAGCGAGTACGAGCAGTACTTC

size: .
V: TRBV16
J: TRBJ1-6
D: .
length: 15
CDR3: CASSHSGRDNSPLHF
DNA: TGTGCCAGCAGCCACTCGGGCAGGGATAATTCACCCCTCCACTTT

size: .
V: TRBV10-2
J: TRBJ1-2
D: .
length: 12
CDR3: CASRADGGGYTF
DNA: TGCGCCAGTCGGGCTGATGGGGGTGGCTACACCTTC

size: .
V: TRBV18
J: TRBJ1-1
D: .
length: 17
CDR3: CASSPLRTEATNTEAFF
DNA: TGTGCCAGCTCACCACTCCGGACAGAGGCAACGAACACTGAAGCTTTCTTT

size: .
V: TRBV15
J: TRBJ2-1
D: TRBD1
length: 16
CDR3: CATSREIEGARNEQFF
DNA: TGTGCCACCAGCAGAGAAATCGAGGGGGCGAGGAATGAGCAGTTCTTC

size: .
V: TRBV27
J: TRBJ1-5
D: .
length: 12
CDR3: CASSSIDQPQHF
DNA: TGTGCCAGCAGTTCCATCGATCAGCCCCAGCATTTT

size: .
V: TRBV10-2
J: TRBJ2-2
D: .
length: 15
CDR3: CASRVGGLDTGELFF
DNA: TGCGCCAGCCGGGTGGGGGGGCTGGACACCGGGGAGCTGTTTTTT

size: .
V: TRBV19
J: TRBJ1-1
D: .
length: 15
CDR3: CASSIDPGGNTEAFF
DNA: TGTGCCAGTAGTATAGACCCGGGTGGGAACACTGAAGCTTTCTTT

size: .
V: TRBV7-4
J: TRBJ1-6
D: TRBD1
length: 17
CDR3: CASSLGSRGPYNSPLHF
DNA: TGTGCCAGCAGCTTAGGCTCCAGGGGGCCCTATAATTCACCCCTCCACTTT

size: few
V: TRBV7-9
J: TRBJ1-1
D: .
length: 12
CDR3: CASSLMNTEAFF
DNA: TGTGCCAGCAGCTTGATGAACACTGAAGCTTTCTTT

size: .
V: TRBV4-2
J: TRBJ2-2
D: .
length: 17
CDR3: CASSHPTGEVRTGELFF
DNA: TGTGCCAGCAGCCACCCTACCGGGGAAGTACGAACCGGGGAGCTGTTTTTT

size: .
V: TRBV10-3
J: TRBJ2-3
D: .
length: 14
CDR3: CAISELSGTDTQYF
DNA: TGTGCCATCAGTGAGCTGTCGGGCACAGATACGCAGTATTTT

size: few
V: TRBV10-3
J: TRBJ2-7
D: TRBD2
length: 16
CDR3: CATTDLAGGRVYEQYF
DNA: TGTGCCACCACGGACCTAGCGGGAGGGCGGGTCTACGAGCAGTACTTC

size: .
V: TRBV15
J: TRBJ2-7
D: TRBD1
length: 14
CDR3: CATSREGTANEQYF
DNA: TGTGCCACCAGCAGAGAAGGGACAGCAAACGAGCAGTACTTC